This T cell receptor (beta chain) emerged from a study of beta chain features in type 1 diabetes. Reverse transcription of all isolated RNA meant that expressed TCRB transcripts were sequenced. Libraries were prepared by immunoSEQ multiplex PCR; TCRdb keeps only in-frame clonotypes and omits some of them. The sample includes 300,000 or so clones, around 8% of them seen just once. V lost 4 bases and J lost 4; bases outside the gene matches: 7. Germline assignment: CDR1 SGHNT and CDR2 YYREEE (reference sequence). The CDR3 covers 15 residues. As concerns this clone: Its antigen is undetermined.

CD4+ cells of the naive, central memory, regulatory and stem cell-like memory types were sorted via CD45RO/CCR7/CD25/CD127/CD95/CD27. The study's findings and limits: The naive, central memory and Treg TCRB repertoires showed an apparent similarity that was greater among patients than among healthy donors. Whether HLA type affects TCRB rearrangement stayed undetermined in the present work. For type 1 diabetes patients, VDJ junctions showed fewer insertions and more deletions.

This TCR was recovered from a woman younger than 35 in good health. Source material: central memory CD4+ T cells from blood. The rearrangement joins TRBV5-4 to TRBJ1-4; 7 bases match TRBD1. CDR3 bases: TGTGCCAGCAGCCTTACGGGACAGTTTAATGAAAAACTGTTTTTT. It specifies CASSLTGQFNEKLFF.